This T cell receptor (beta chain) was recorded in a study of shared clonotypes between healthy human individuals. The assay was immunoSEQ multiplex PCR, and TCRdb's table has in-frame clones only and misses some. The sample contains about 2 million clones, roughly 96% of which appear only once. V shed 6 bases and J 1 base; nucleotides not matched to a gene: 7. CDR3 length: 15 amino acids. The germline CDR1 and CDR2 sequences are LGHNT and FRNRAP. V gene TRBV12-5 combines with J gene TRBJ2-5; TRBD1 matches 8 bases. This clonotype was obtained from a man between 18 and 29 years old in good health. Sequenced sample: naive CD4+ T cells sorted from blood. Subset denoted: CD45RA+ positively selected. This CDR3 reads CASGPPTGVQETQYF. DNA for the CDR3: TGTGCTAGTGGGCCCCCGACAGGGGTCCAAGAGACCCAGTACTTC.